This is a list of T cell receptor beta chains from one sample in a study of molecular identifiers for immune sequencing clone quantification. TCRdb itself ran the PCR reads through MiXCR, one entry per CDR3 protein. The profile shows 600,000 to 650,000 distinct CDR3 sequences, just under 20% of them singletons. Sequenced material: naive CD8+ T cells from blood, with Jurkat cell RNA spiked in. Receptors were obtained from a human donor in good health. Some libraries in this study had Jurkat cell RNA spiked in. The CDR3 runs from the conserved cysteine through the conserved F or W. D genes are given only for firm matches. Expanded clones are given a class, and other clones once, few, many or no size at all.

clone size | D gene | J gene | V gene | CDR3 DNA | CDR3 protein
. | . | TRBJ1-6 | TRBV9 | TGTGCCAGCAGCGGGGTTTGGGATAATTCACCCCTCCACTTT | CASSGVWDNSPLHF
. | . | TRBJ1-1 | TRBV5-4 | TGTGCCAGCAAGGGGGGTATGAACACTGAAGCTTTCTTT | CASKGGMNTEAFF
many | . | TRBJ2-3 | TRBV19 | TGTGCCAGTAGTTGGGGGTCGTACGATACGCAGTATTTT | CASSWGSYDTQYF
many | . | TRBJ2-7 | TRBV6-2/TRBV6-3 | TGTGCCAGCTCCCTCCAAACCTACGAGCAGTACTTC | CASSLQTYEQYF
few | . | TRBJ2-1 | TRBV4-3 | TGCGCCAGCAGCCAAGCTTCCTTATCCGACTACAATGAGCAGTTCTTC | CASSQASLSDYNEQFF
many | TRBD1 | TRBJ1-5 | TRBV6-5 | TGTGCCAGCAGCCACGGGACAGGGAGCCAGCCCCAGCATTTT | CASSHGTGSQPQHF
many | . | TRBJ2-4 | TRBV20-1 | TGCAGTGCTAGAGATCTGCAGGACCTAGCCAAAAACATTCAGTACTTC | CSARDLQDLAKNIQYF
few | TRBD1 | TRBJ2-2 | TRBV7-9 | TGTGCCAGCAGCCCTGAAACAGCACAGGGGACCGGGGAGCTGTTTTTT | CASSPETAQGTGELFF
many | . | TRBJ1-1 | TRBV7-9 | TGTGCCAGCAGCTTAGTCCAGGGTGGGTGGACTGAAGCTTTCTTT | CASSLVQGGWTEAFF
few | . | TRBJ2-7 | TRBV14 | TGTGCCAGCAGCCAAGATACCGGGGGCGTGGGTGAGCAGTACTTC | CASSQDTGGVGEQYF
. | . | TRBJ2-7 | TRBV11-3 | TGTGCCAGCAGCTTAGATTATACCTACGAGCAGTACTTC | CASSLDYTYEQYF
many | . | TRBJ2-7 | TRBV29-1 | TGCAGCGCGGAGGGACTTTCCTACGAGCAGTACTTC | CSAEGLSYEQYF
. | . | TRBJ2-7 | TRBV19 | TGTGCCAGTAGTATATCGCGCAGTAGCCCCTACGAGCAGTACTTC | CASSISRSSPYEQYF
many | . | TRBJ2-2 | TRBV2 | TGTGCCAGCAATAGCCGAGAGTGGAACACCGGGGAGCTGTTTTTT | CASNSREWNTGELFF
many | . | TRBJ2-7 | TRBV27 | TGTGCCAGCAGGTCGGGCCCAACCTACGAGCAGTACTTC | CASRSGPTYEQYF
many | . | TRBJ1-1 | TRBV30 | TGTGCCTGGAGCCCGGACGCGACTAATGAAGCTTTCTTT | CAWSPDATNEAFF
. | . | TRBJ2-3 | TRBV19 | TGTGCCAGTAGTATAGATGGAGGCACAGATACGCAGTATTTT | CASSIDGGTDTQYF
many | . | TRBJ2-5 | TRBV7-9 | TGTGCCAGCAGCTTAGAACAGGGTCAAGAGACCCAGTACTTC | CASSLEQGQETQYF
once | TRBD1 | TRBJ2-7 | TRBV27 | TGTGCCAGCAGGAGGACAGGGTTGGACGAGCAGTACTTC | CASRRTGLDEQYF
few | . | TRBJ2-3 | TRBV6-5 | TGTGCCAGCAGTTTCTACGGGGTGGTTGATACGCAGTATTTT | CASSFYGVVDTQYF
many | . | TRBJ1-3 | TRBV24-1 | TGTGCCACCAGTGACTGGACAGCTGGAAACACCATATATTTT | CATSDWTAGNTIYF
many | TRBD2 | TRBJ2-2 | TRBV2 | TGTGCCAGCAGAGACGGACTAGCGGGAGGGCCTGCCGGGGAGCTGTTTTTT | CASRDGLAGGPAGELFF
many | TRBD2 | TRBJ2-1 | TRBV29-1 | TGCAGCGTTGAAGGAGGTCTAGCGGGGGTTCGTGAGCAGTTCTTC | CSVEGGLAGVREQFF
many | . | TRBJ2-7 | TRBV2 | TGTGCCAGCAGAATCTCAGGGATTGGCCCCGAGCAGTACTTC | CASRISGIGPEQYF
. | TRBD1 | TRBJ2-7 | TRBV6-5 | TGTGCCAGCAGTTACTCCACGGACAGGGTGTCCTACGAGCAGTACTTC | CASSYSTDRVSYEQYF
. | TRBD2 | TRBJ2-3 | TRBV6-4 | TGTGCCAGCAGTGACTCAACTGGCGGGAGCACAGATGCGCAGTATTTT | CASSDSTGGSTDAQYF
many | . | TRBJ2-5 | TRBV12-3/TRBV12-4 | TGTGCCAGCAGTTTCCGGGGGACCCAGTACTTC | CASSFRGTQYF
many | TRBD1 | TRBJ2-3 | TRBV5-4 | TGTGCCAGCAGCTACCGGGACAGGGGAGGAGATACGCAGTATTTT | CASSYRDRGGDTQYF
few | TRBD1 | TRBJ2-7 | TRBV7-9 | TGTGCCAGCAGCTACCCTACAGGGGGTGAGCAGTACTTC | CASSYPTGGEQYF
. | . | TRBJ2-7 | TRBV30 | TGTGCCTGGAGTCCTAGTGACGAGCAGTACTTC | CAWSPSDEQYF
. | . | TRBJ2-5 | TRBV19 | TGTGCCAGTGGAGTGACAACGAGGGGCCAAGAGACCCAGTACTTC | CASGVTTRGQETQYF
few | . | TRBJ2-2 | TRBV4-2 | TGTGCCAGCAGCCCCTCCCTCGGGCAGGGGCCTGGAGGGGAGCTGTTTTTT | CASSPSLGQGPGGELFF
many | TRBD1 | TRBJ2-7 | TRBV29-1 | TGCAGCGTTGAAGTTCGGACAGGGTTCGGCGAGCAGTACTTC | CSVEVRTGFGEQYF
many | TRBD1 | TRBJ1-5 | TRBV6-1 | TGTGCCAGCAGTGGGACAGGGATAGAAGTTAGCAATCAGCCCCAGCATTTT | CASSGTGIEVSNQPQHF
. | TRBD2 | TRBJ2-7 | TRBV10-3 | TGTGCCATCAGTGAATCGGGTCTAGCGGGAGGGCTCTCCTGCGAGCAGTACTTC | CAISESGLAGGLSCEQYF
. | . | TRBJ1-2 | TRBV27 | TGTGCCAGCAGTCCCTTTTGGGGCGGAGATTCTGGCTACACCTTC | CASSPFWGGDSGYTF
. | . | TRBJ2-7 | TRBV27 | TGTGCCAGCAGTTTTGGTCTTACCTACGAGCGGTACTTC | CASSFGLTYERYF
many | TRBD2 | TRBJ2-4 | TRBV4-1 | TGCGCCAGCAGCCAAGCTAGCGGACTAGCCAAAAACATTCAGTACTTC | CASSQASGLAKNIQYF